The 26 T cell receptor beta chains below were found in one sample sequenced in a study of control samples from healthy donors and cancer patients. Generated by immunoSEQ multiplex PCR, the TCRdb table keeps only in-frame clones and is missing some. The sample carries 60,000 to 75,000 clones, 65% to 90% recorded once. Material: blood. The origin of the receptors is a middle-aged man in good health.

CDR3 DNA sequence: TGTGCCAGCAGTGGGCTCTATGAAGTAGTCCTCCATCAGCCCCAGCATTTT. Translating it yields CASSGLYEVVLHQPQHF. The chain uses TRBV6-1 and TRBJ1-5; no definite D call. CDR3 size: 17 residues. Looked up from germline, CDR1 is MNHNS and CDR2 is SASEGT. V shed 4 bases and J shed 5 bases, with 21 bases lying between them.

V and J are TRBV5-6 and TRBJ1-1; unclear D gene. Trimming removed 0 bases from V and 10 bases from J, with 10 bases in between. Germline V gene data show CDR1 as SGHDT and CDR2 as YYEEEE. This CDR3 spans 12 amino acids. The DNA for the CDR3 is TGTGCCAGCAGCTTGGCTAGTTGGGGAGCTTTCTTT. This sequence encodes CASSLASWGAFF.

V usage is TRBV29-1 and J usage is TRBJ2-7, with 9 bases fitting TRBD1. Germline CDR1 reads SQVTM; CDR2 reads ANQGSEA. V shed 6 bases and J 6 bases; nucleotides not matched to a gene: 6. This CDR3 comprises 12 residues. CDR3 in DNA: TGCAGCGTGCGGGACAGGGAGACCGAGCAGTACTTC. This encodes CSVRDRETEQYF.

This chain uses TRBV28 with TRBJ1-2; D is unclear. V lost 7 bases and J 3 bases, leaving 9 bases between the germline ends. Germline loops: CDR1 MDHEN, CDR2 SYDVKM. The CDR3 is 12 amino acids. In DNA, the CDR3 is TGTGCCAGCATCCATTTAGACTATGGCTACACCTTC. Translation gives CASIHLDYGYTF.

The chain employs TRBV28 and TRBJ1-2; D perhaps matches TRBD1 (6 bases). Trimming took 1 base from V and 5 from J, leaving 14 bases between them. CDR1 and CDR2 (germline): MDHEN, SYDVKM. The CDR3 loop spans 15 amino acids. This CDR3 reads CASSLSKAGTYGYTF. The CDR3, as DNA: TGTGCCAGCAGTTTATCAAAGGCAGGGACATATGGCTACACCTTC.

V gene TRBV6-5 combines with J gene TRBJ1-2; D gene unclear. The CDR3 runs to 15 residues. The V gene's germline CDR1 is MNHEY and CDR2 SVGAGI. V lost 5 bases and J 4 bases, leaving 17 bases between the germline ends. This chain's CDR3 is CASSISPGGFYGYTF. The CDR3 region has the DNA TGTGCCAGCAGTATCTCCCCCGGCGGATTCTATGGCTACACCTTC.

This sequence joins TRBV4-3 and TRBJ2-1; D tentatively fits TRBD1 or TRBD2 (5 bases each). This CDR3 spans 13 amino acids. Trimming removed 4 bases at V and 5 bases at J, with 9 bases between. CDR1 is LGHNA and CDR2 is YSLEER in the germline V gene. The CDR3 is CASSPGTHNEQFF. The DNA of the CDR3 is TGCGCCAGCAGCCCCGGGACCCACAATGAGCAGTTCTTC.

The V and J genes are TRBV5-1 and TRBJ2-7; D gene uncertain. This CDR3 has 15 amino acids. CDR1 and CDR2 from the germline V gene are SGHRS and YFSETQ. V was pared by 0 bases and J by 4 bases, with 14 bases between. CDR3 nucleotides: TGCGCCAGCAGCTTGGAGGAACCTCAGATTTACGAGCAGTACTTC. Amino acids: CASSLEEPQIYEQYF.

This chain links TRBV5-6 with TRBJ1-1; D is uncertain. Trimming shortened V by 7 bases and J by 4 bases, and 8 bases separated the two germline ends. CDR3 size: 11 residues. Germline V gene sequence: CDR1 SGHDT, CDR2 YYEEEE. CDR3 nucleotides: TGTGCCAGCTCGCAGAGCACTGAAGCTTTCTTT. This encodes CASSQSTEAFF. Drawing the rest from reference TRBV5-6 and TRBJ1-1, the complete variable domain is DAGVTQSPTHLIKTRGQQVTLRCSPKSGHDTVSWYQQALGQGPQFIFQYYEEEERQRGNFPDRFSGHQFPNYSSELNVNALLLGDSALYLCASSQSTEAFFGQGTRLTVV.

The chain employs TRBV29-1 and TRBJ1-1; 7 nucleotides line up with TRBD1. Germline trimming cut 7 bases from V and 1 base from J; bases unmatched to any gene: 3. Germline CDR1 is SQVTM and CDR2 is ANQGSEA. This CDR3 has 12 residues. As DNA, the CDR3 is TGCAGCGGGGACAGAGGGAACACTGAAGCTTTCTTT. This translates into CSGDRGNTEAFF.

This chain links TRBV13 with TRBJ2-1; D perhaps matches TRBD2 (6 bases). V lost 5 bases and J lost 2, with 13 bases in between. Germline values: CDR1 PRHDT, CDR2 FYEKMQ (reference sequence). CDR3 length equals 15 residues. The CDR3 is CASSPGLLTYNEQFF. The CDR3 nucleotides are TGTGCCAGCAGCCCGGGACTTTTAACCTACAATGAGCAGTTCTTC. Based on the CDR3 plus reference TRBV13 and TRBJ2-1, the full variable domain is AAGVIQSPRHLIKEKRETATLKCYPIPRHDTVYWYQQGPGQDPQFLISFYEKMQSDKGSIPDRFSAQQFSDYHSELNMSSLELGDSALYFCASSPGLLTYNEQFFGPGTRLTVL.

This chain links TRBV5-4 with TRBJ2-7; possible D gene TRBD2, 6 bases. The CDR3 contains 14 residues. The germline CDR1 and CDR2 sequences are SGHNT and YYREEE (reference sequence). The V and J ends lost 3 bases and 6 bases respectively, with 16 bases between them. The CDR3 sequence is CASSSGLTRGEQYF. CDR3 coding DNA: TGTGCCAGCAGCTCCGGACTAACAAGGGGCGAGCAGTACTTC.

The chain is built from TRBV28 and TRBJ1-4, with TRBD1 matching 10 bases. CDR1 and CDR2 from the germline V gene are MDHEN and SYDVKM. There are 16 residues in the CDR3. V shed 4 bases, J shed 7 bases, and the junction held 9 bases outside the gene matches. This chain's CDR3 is CASSSPAGDRGEKLFF. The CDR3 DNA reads TGTGCCAGCAGTTCCCCGGCAGGGGACAGGGGTGAAAAACTGTTTTTT.

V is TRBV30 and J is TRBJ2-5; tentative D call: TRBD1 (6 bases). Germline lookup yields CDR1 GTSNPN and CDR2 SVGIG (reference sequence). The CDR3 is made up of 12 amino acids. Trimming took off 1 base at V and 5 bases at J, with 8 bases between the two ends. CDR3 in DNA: TGTGCCTGGAGTGCCACAGGGGAGACCCAGTACTTC. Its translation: CAWSATGETQYF.

The CDR3, as DNA: TGTGCCAGCAGTTTATTGGGGGGATCACCCCTCCACTTT. Amino acid sequence: CASSLLGGSPLHF. The chain links TRBV28 to TRBJ1-6; TRBD1 might be the D (5 bases). The V end lost 1 base, the J end lost 10 bases, and 8 bases lay between the germline ends. CDR1 and CDR2 (germline): MDHEN, SYDVKM. CDR3 length: 13 residues.

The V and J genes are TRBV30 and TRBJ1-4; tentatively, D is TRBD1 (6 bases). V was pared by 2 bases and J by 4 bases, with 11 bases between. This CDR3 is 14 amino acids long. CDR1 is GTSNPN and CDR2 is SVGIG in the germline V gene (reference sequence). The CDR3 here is CAWSTDSLNEKLFF. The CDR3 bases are TGTGCCTGGAGTACGGACAGCCTTAATGAAAAACTGTTTTTT.

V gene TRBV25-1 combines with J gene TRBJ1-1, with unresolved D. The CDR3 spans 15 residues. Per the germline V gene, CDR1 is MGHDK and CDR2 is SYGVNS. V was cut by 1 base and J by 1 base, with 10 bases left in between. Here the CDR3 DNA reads TGTGCCAGCAGTGAATTCCAAGGAACGAACACTGAAGCTTTCTTT. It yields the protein CASSEFQGTNTEAFF.

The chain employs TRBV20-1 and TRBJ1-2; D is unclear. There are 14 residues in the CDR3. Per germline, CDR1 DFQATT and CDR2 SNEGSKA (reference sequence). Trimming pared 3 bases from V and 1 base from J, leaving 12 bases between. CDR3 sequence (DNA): TGCAGTGCTAGTAGGAGGACTCTTAACTATGGCTACACCTTC. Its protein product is CSASRRTLNYGYTF.

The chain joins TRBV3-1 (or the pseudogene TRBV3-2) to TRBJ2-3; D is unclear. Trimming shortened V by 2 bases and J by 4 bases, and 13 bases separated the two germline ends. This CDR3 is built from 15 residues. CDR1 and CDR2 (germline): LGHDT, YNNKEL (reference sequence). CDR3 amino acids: CASSQTTLPSDTQYF. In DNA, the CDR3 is TGTGCCAGCAGCCAAACCACCCTTCCCTCAGATACGCAGTATTTT.

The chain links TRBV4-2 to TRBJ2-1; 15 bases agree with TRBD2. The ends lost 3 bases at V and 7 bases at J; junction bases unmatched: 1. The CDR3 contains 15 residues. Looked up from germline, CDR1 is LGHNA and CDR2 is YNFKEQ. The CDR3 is CASSQGLAGGNEQFF. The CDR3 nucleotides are TGTGCCAGCAGCCAGGGACTAGCGGGAGGAAATGAGCAGTTCTTC.

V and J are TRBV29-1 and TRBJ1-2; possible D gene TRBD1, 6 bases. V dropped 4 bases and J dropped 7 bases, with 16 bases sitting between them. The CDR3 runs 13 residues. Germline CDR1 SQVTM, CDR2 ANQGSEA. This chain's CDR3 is CSVVGRGLGGYTF. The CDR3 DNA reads TGCAGCGTTGTGGGCAGGGGATTAGGTGGCTACACCTTC.

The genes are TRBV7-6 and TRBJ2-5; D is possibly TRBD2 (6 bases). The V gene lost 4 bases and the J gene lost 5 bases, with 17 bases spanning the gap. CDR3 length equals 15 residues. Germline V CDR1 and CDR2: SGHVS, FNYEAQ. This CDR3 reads CASSSPRGSRETQYF. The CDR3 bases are TGTGCCAGCAGCTCCCCGCGGGGATCTAGGGAGACCCAGTACTTC.

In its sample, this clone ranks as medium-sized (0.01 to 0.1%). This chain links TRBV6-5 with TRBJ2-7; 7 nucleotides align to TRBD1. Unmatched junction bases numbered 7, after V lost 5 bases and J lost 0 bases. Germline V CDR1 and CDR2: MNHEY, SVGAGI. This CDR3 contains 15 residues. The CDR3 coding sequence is TGTGCCAGCAGTCCAAGGACAGGCGTCTCCTACGAGCAGTACTTC. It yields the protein CASSPRTGVSYEQYF.

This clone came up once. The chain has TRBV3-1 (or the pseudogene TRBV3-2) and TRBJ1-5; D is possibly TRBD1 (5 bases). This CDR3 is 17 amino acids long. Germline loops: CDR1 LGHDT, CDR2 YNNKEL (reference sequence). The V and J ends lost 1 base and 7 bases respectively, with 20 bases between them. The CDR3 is CASSQGLTAGNTQPQHF. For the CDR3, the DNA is TGTGCCAGCAGCCAAGGGCTTACTGCAGGGAATACCCAGCCCCAGCATTTT.

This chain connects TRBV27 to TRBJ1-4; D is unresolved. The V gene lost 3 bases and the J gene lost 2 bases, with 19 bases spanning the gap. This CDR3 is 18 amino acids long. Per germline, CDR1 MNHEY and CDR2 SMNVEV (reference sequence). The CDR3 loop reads CASSLKGPIFGTNEKLFF. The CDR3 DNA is TGTGCCAGCAGTTTGAAAGGGCCAATTTTCGGGACTAATGAAAAACTGTTTTTT.

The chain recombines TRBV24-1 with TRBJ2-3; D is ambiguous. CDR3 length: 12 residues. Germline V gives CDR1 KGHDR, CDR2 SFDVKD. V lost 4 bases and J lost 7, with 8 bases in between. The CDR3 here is CATSESFYTQYF. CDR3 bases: TGTGCCACCAGTGAATCCTTTTATACGCAGTATTTT.